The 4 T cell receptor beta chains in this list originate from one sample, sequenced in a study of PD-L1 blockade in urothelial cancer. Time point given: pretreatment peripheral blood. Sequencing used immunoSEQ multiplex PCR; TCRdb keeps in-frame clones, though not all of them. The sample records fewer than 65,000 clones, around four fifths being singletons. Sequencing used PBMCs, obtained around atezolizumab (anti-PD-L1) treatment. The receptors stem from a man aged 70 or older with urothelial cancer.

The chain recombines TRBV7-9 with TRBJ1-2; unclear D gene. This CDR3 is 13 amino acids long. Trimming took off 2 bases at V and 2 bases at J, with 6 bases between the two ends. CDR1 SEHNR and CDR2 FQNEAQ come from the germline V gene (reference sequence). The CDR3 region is CASSLSPNYGYTF. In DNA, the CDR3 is TGTGCCAGCAGCTTATCTCCGAACTATGGCTACACCTTC.

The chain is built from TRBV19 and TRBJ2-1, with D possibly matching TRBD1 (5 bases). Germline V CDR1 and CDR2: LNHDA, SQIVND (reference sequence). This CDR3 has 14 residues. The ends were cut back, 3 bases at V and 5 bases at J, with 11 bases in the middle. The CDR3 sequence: CASSILGLDNEQFF. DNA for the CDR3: TGTGCCAGTAGTATCTTGGGGCTAGACAATGAGCAGTTCTTC.

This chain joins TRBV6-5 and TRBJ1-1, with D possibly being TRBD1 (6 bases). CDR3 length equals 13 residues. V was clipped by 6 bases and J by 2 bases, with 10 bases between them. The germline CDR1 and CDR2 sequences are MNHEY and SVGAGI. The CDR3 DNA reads TGTGCCAGCAGATTACAGGGTAACACTGAAGCTTTCTTT. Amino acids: CASRLQGNTEAFF.

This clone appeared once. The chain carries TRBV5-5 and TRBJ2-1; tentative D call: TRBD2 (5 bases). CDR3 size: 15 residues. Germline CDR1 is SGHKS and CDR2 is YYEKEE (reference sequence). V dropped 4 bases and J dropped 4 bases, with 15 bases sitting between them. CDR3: CASSVLGGQYNEQFF. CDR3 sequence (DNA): TGTGCCAGCAGCGTTCTAGGCGGGCAGTACAATGAGCAGTTCTTC.